The 7 T cell receptor beta chains below were found in one sample sequenced in a study of T cells in Graves' hyperthyroidism and ophthalmopathy. Amplified TCR beta CDR3 regions came from RNA transcripts. First-round RT-PCR with HTBI primers amplified the TCR CDR3 region. TCRdb fed the multiplex PCR reads into MiXCR, producing one record per CDR3 protein. Of 650,000 to 700,000 distinct CDR3 sequences in the sample, approximately 15% were seen once. Sequences were obtained from blood. The receptor source for this set is a man aged 45-65 years with Graves' hyperthyroidism.

As regards this clonotype: One base away lies a much larger clone, so this may be a sequencing read error. The genes are TRBV20-1 and TRBJ1-1; TRBD1 matches 8 bases. CDR3 length: 13 residues. The germline V gene has CDR1 DFQATT and CDR2 SNEGSKA (reference sequence). CDR3 in DNA: TGCAGTGCTATACAGGGGGGTGACACTGAAGCTCTCTTT. Its protein product is CSAIQGGDTEALF.

This clonotype has a count of ten or more. V gene TRBV11-1 combines with J gene TRBJ2-7, with TRBD2 identical over 11 bases. Germline CDR1 and CDR2: SGHAT and FQDESV (reference sequence). The ends lost 6 bases at V and 7 bases at J; junction bases unmatched: 5. The CDR3 has 13 residues. The DNA for the CDR3 is TGTGCCAGCAGACTAGCGGGAGTGAATGAGCAGTACTTC. Residues: CASRLAGVNEQYF.

The chain links TRBV4-1 to TRBJ1-1, with TRBD1 matching 9 bases. Germline assignment: CDR1 MGHRA and CDR2 YSYEKL. There are 15 residues in the CDR3. The V and J ends lost 5 bases and 5 bases, in that order; junction bases with no gene match: 9. DNA for the CDR3: TGCGCCAGCAGCGCCGGACAGGGGCCAAGGACTGAAGCTTTCTTT. It translates to CASSAGQGPRTEAFF.

This chain uses TRBV19 with TRBJ2-2; 7 bases align to TRBD2. The CDR3 totals 14 residues. V lost 7 bases to trimming and J lost 5 bases; unmatched junction nucleotides: 7. Germline lookup yields CDR1 LNHDA and CDR2 SQIVND (reference sequence). For the CDR3, the DNA is TGTGCCAGTAAGGAGGGAGGGCTAACCGGGGAGCTGTTTTTT. Protein sequence: CASKEGGLTGELFF.

The rearrangement joins TRBV30 to TRBJ2-1; a possible D gene is TRBD2 (6 bases). Trimming took off 0 bases at V and 8 bases at J, with 11 bases between the two ends. The CDR3 sequence is 13 residues long. The V gene's germline CDR1 is GTSNPN and CDR2 SVGIG (reference sequence). CDR3: CAWSVTGGDEQFF. The DNA for the CDR3 is TGTGCCTGGAGTGTAACAGGCGGGGATGAGCAGTTCTTC.

This clonotype was counted between two and nine times. This rearrangement joins TRBV5-8 to TRBJ1-3, with TRBD1 matching over 7 bases. Germline lookup yields CDR1 SGHTS and CDR2 YDEGEE. The CDR3 loop spans 15 amino acids. V shed 1 base and J 4 bases; nucleotides not matched to a gene: 5. CDR3 region: CASSLTRGKGNTIYF. DNA of the CDR3: TGTGCCAGCAGCTTGACCAGGGGGAAAGGAAACACCATATATTTT.

In this sample, this clonotype turned up many times. The chain uses TRBV19 and TRBJ2-1, with TRBD2 matching over 8 bases. The CDR3 is 17 residues long. V was pared by 4 bases and J by 0 bases, with 8 bases of the junction left unmatched. Germline assignment: CDR1 LNHDA and CDR2 SQIVND (reference sequence). The CDR3 region is CASSRQAGVTSYNEQFF. The CDR3 region has the DNA TGTGCCAGTAGTAGACAAGCGGGAGTGACCTCCTACAATGAGCAGTTCTTC.